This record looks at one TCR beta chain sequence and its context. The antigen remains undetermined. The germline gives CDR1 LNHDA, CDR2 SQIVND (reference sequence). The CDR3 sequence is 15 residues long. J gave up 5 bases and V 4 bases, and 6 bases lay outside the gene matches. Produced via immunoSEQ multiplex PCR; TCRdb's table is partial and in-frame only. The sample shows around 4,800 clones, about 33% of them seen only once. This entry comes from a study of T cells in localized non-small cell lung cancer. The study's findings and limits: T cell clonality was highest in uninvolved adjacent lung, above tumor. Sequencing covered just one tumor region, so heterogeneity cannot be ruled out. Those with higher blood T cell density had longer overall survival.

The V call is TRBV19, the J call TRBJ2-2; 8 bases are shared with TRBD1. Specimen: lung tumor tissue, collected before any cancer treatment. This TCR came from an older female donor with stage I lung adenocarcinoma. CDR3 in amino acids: CASSRGRTGTGELFF. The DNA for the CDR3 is TGTGCCAGTAGTAGGGGAAGGACAGGGACCGGGGAGCTGTTTTTT.